This is a list of T cell receptor beta chains from one sample in a study of neoadjuvant anti-PD-1 for oral cavity cancer. The method was immunoSEQ multiplex PCR; TCRdb's version includes in-frame clones alone and lacks a portion of them. The sample has around 7,200 clones, about 54% seen once. Here the sequenced sample was tumor tissue, taken before nivolumab (anti-PD-1) treatment. These receptors were obtained from a person aged 35 to 85 with oral cavity squamous cell carcinoma. Both conserved end residues are part of each CDR3. Each record gives: clone size, J gene, D gene, V gene, CDR3 protein, CDR3 DNA. D genes are given only for firm matches. Not all rows give a size; the values are once, few, many and, for expanded clones, a class.

abundance: -
j_gene: TRBJ1-2
d_gene: -
v_gene: TRBV14
CDR3aa: CASSQGRGNPFYGYTF
CDR3nt: TGTGCCAGCAGCCAAGGACGGGGAAACCCCTTCTATGGCTACACCTTC

abundance: -
j_gene: TRBJ1-2
d_gene: -
v_gene: TRBV6-1
CDR3aa: CASSFQENYGYTF
CDR3nt: TGTGCCAGCAGTTTTCAGGAGAACTATGGCTACACCTTC

abundance: few
j_gene: TRBJ1-4
d_gene: TRBD1
v_gene: TRBV27
CDR3aa: CASSARTGNEKLFF
CDR3nt: TGTGCCAGCAGTGCGCGGACAGGAAATGAAAAACTGTTTTTT

abundance: few
j_gene: TRBJ2-7
d_gene: -
v_gene: TRBV2
CDR3aa: CATSYTGTGLYEQYF
CDR3nt: TGTGCCACCTCTTATACCGGGACGGGCCTCTACGAGCAGTACTTC

abundance: few
j_gene: TRBJ2-7
d_gene: -
v_gene: TRBV5-4
CDR3aa: CASSLAWGQEQYF
CDR3nt: TGTGCCAGCAGCTTGGCATGGGGCCAGGAGCAGTACTTC

abundance: -
j_gene: TRBJ1-2
d_gene: -
v_gene: TRBV7-9
CDR3aa: CASSFSTAGVITGYTF
CDR3nt: TGTGCCAGCAGCTTCTCAACGGCAGGCGTGATCACGGGCTACACCTTC

abundance: -
j_gene: TRBJ2-3
d_gene: -
v_gene: TRBV7-2
CDR3aa: CASSSFPRGSTDTQYF
CDR3nt: TGTGCCAGCAGCTCATTTCCCAGGGGAAGCACAGATACGCAGTATTTT

abundance: large
j_gene: TRBJ2-5
d_gene: -
v_gene: TRBV7-9
CDR3aa: CASSPLTISRGTQYF
CDR3nt: TGTGCCAGCAGCCCCCTTACTATCTCTCGGGGGACCCAGTACTTC

abundance: few
j_gene: TRBJ1-6
d_gene: -
v_gene: TRBV2
CDR3aa: CASSEQTTIGSPLHF
CDR3nt: TGTGCCAGCAGTGAACAAACAACCATCGGTTCACCCCTCCACTTT

abundance: -
j_gene: TRBJ2-3
d_gene: -
v_gene: TRBV5-4
CDR3aa: CASIRDGGTDTQYF
CDR3nt: TGTGCCAGCATAAGGGATGGCGGCACAGATACGCAGTATTTT

abundance: -
j_gene: TRBJ2-2
d_gene: TRBD1
v_gene: TRBV5-4
CDR3aa: CASSYYRGGELFF
CDR3nt: TGTGCCAGCAGTTACTACAGGGGAGGGGAGCTGTTTTTT

abundance: -
j_gene: TRBJ1-6
d_gene: TRBD1
v_gene: TRBV19
CDR3aa: CASSRTGDHNSPLHF
CDR3nt: TGTGCCAGTAGTCGGACAGGGGACCATAATTCACCCCTCCACTTT

abundance: -
j_gene: TRBJ2-3
d_gene: -
v_gene: TRBV7-9
CDR3aa: CASSPRVTDTQYF
CDR3nt: TGTGCCAGCAGCCCGCGTGTTACAGATACGCAGTATTTT

abundance: -
j_gene: TRBJ1-6
d_gene: -
v_gene: TRBV6-1
CDR3aa: CASGGLDNSPLHF
CDR3nt: TGTGCCAGCGGAGGATTAGATAATTCACCTCTCCACTTT

abundance: -
j_gene: TRBJ2-1
d_gene: TRBD2
v_gene: TRBV6-1
CDR3aa: CASRRGSSYNEQFF
CDR3nt: TGTGCCAGCAGGCGGGGGAGCTCCTACAATGAGCAGTTCTTC

abundance: -
j_gene: TRBJ1-3
d_gene: -
v_gene: TRBV6-5
CDR3aa: CASSPYSSGNTIYF
CDR3nt: TGTGCCAGCAGCCCTTACTCCTCCGGAAACACCATATATTTT

abundance: medium-sized
j_gene: TRBJ1-6
d_gene: TRBD1
v_gene: TRBV4-2
CDR3aa: CASSQEVVQGAGNSPLHF
CDR3nt: TGTGCCAGCAGCCAAGAGGTTGTACAGGGGGCTGGTAATTCACCCCTCCACTTT

abundance: -
j_gene: TRBJ2-5
d_gene: TRBD1
v_gene: TRBV18
CDR3aa: CASSLSSGTGGETQYF
CDR3nt: TGTGCCAGCTCACTGTCTTCCGGGACAGGGGGCGAGACCCAGTACTTC

abundance: -
j_gene: TRBJ1-1
d_gene: -
v_gene: TRBV5-1
CDR3aa: CASSLALGTNTEAFF
CDR3nt: TGCGCCAGCAGCTTGGCCTTAGGGACGAACACTGAAGCTTTCTTT

abundance: -
j_gene: TRBJ1-1
d_gene: -
v_gene: TRBV18
CDR3aa: CASSPSIGNTEAFF
CDR3nt: TGTGCCAGCTCACCGTCGATCGGGAACACTGAAGCTTTCTTT

abundance: -
j_gene: TRBJ1-2
d_gene: -
v_gene: TRBV18
CDR3aa: CASSPGANYGYTF
CDR3nt: TGTGCCAGCTCACCGGGTGCCAACTATGGCTACACCTTC

abundance: once
j_gene: TRBJ2-7
d_gene: -
v_gene: TRBV21-1
CDR3aa: CASSKGSLAGDRYEQYF
CDR3nt: TGTGCCAGCAGCAAAGGATCACTAGCGGGAGATAGGTACGAGCAGTACTTC

abundance: -
j_gene: TRBJ2-7
d_gene: TRBD2
v_gene: TRBV10-3
CDR3aa: CAIRDGTSGRENEQYF
CDR3nt: TGTGCCATCAGAGACGGGACTAGCGGGAGAGAGAACGAGCAGTACTTC

abundance: few
j_gene: TRBJ1-2
d_gene: TRBD1
v_gene: TRBV11-2
CDR3aa: CASSPDRGEGYTF
CDR3nt: TGTGCCAGCAGTCCGGACAGGGGAGAAGGCTACACCTTC